A selection of T cell receptor beta chains follows, all from one sample in a study of T cells in Graves' hyperthyroidism and ophthalmopathy. TCRdb reanalysed the multiplex PCR reads using MiXCR and keeps one entry per CDR3 protein. The profile shows about 200,000 distinct CDR3 sequences, roughly 17% of them singletons. Sequencing was done on a sample of blood. All receptors come from a woman between 50 and 59 years old with Graves' hyperthyroidism. The conserved cysteine and the conserved F or W are not part of the CDR3 here. D genes are given only for firm matches.

TRBV19	TRBD2	ASRTSGSPEGYEQY
TRBV28	-	ASNLSAGQLDTEAF
TRBV7-9	-	ASSHLRTDTQY
TRBV3-1	TRBD2	ASSLTSDPHPETQY
TRBV7-3	-	ASSRGLGTGELF
TRBV9	-	ASSVDVSAEETQY
TRBV7-2	-	ASSQGLANVLT
TRBV3-1	TRBD1	ASSHSTGQETQY
TRBV24-1	-	ATSDSGSYEQY
TRBV12-3/TRBV12-4	TRBD1	ASSFRGPGYEQY
TRBV20-1	TRBD2	SAPESGSGTDTQY
TRBV4-1	TRBD2	ASSPDGLARETQY
TRBV30	TRBD2	AWRGEGETQY
TRBV6-1	-	ASSPLVGVYEQY
TRBV28	TRBD1	ASSSPGTGNEKLF
TRBV7-9	-	ASSLLNLNTEAF
TRBV30	TRBD2	AWSVGLAGGFPYEQY
TRBV19	-	ASSMVRGAAVMETQY
TRBV25-1	-	ASSANLEQY
TRBV13	TRBD1	ASSPGQGADEQF
TRBV7-2	-	ASSFVRRTNTGELF
TRBV6-1	TRBD2	ASRRLAGPIYNEQF